A single sample gave rise to the 17 T cell receptor beta chains below, sequenced in a study of shared clonotypes between healthy human individuals. This table comes from immunoSEQ multiplex PCR, and its TCRdb copy is limited to in-frame clones, with some not included. The sample consists of about 1.5 million clones, under 99% of them appearing once. Sequenced material: naive CD4+ T cells sorted from blood. Regarding subset: CD45RA+ positively selected. The receptors were gathered from a man aged 30 to 39 in good health.

The V and J genes are TRBV5-1 and TRBJ1-5; D may be TRBD1 (5 bases). Between the trimmed V and J ends, which lost 4 bases and 5 bases, there was a span of 13 bases. Germline loops: CDR1 SGHRS, CDR2 YFSETQ. The CDR3 covers 14 residues. CDR3 protein: CASSPDNNYQPQHF. CDR3 nucleotide sequence: TGCGCCAGCAGCCCGGACAACAATTATCAGCCCCAGCATTTT.

J is TRBJ2-5 and V is TRBV9, with D perhaps matching TRBD2 (5 bases). The germline CDR1 and CDR2 sequences are SGDLS and YYNGEE. The CDR3 has 13 residues. Trimming removed 2 bases from V and 2 bases from J, with 7 bases in between. CDR3 nucleotides: TGTGCCAGCAGCGTGCGGGCTCAAGAGACCCAGTACTTC. As protein: CASSVRAQETQYF.

The chain employs TRBV6-6 and TRBJ1-1, with D perhaps matching TRBD1 (5 bases). This CDR3 is built from 16 residues. The germline V and J ends were trimmed by 6 bases and 4 bases, with 21 bases remaining between them. CDR1 is MNHNY, CDR2 SVGAGI, per germline (reference sequence). The CDR3 bases are TGTGCCAGCAGCAAACACGGGACGTCACGGGGCACTGAAGCTTTCTTT. Its translation is CASSKHGTSRGTEAFF.

V is TRBV5-5 and J is TRBJ2-3; 9 nucleotides line up with TRBD2. J was trimmed by 4 bases and V by 0 bases; bases with no gene match: 3. Looked up from germline, CDR1 is SGHKS and CDR2 is YYEKEE (reference sequence). The CDR3 is made up of 15 amino acids. Here the CDR3 reads CASSLGGLAADTQYF. CDR3 DNA: TGTGCCAGCAGCTTGGGGGGACTAGCCGCAGATACGCAGTATTTT. The complete variable domain, with remaining parts taken from reference TRBV5-5 and TRBJ2-3, reads DAGVTQSPTHLIKTRGQQVTLRCSPISGHKSVSWYQQVLGQGPQFIFQYYEKEERGRGNFPDRFSARQFPNYSSELNVNALLLGDSALYLCASSLGGLAADTQYFGPGTRLTVL.

The V call is TRBV7-2, the J call TRBJ1-5; 10 nucleotides match TRBD1. Looked up from germline, CDR1 is SGHTA and CDR2 is FQGNSA. J gave up 4 bases and V 4 bases, and 7 bases lay outside the gene matches. The CDR3 has 16 amino acids. CDR3 in amino acids: CASSSDRGFRNQPQHF. The CDR3 DNA reads as TGTGCCAGCAGCTCGGACAGGGGGTTCCGAAATCAGCCCCAGCATTTT.

This clone was seen only once. V is TRBV7-8 and J is TRBJ1-1, with TRBD1 matching 10 bases. V was pared by 5 bases and J by 7 bases, with 7 bases of the junction left unmatched. The CDR3 contains 14 residues. Germline CDR1 reads SGHVS; CDR2 reads FQNEAQ. The CDR3 DNA reads as TGTGCCAGCAGCCCCGGACAGGGGGTAAGTGAAGCTTTCTTT. Translating gives CASSPGQGVSEAFF.

The chain joins TRBV6-1 to TRBJ2-3; TRBD2 might be the D (5 bases). Looked up from germline, CDR1 is MNHNS and CDR2 is SASEGT. The CDR3 covers 13 residues. V lost 6 bases, J lost 8 bases, and 15 bases lay in between. CDR3 bases: TGTGCCAGCAGCAACGACCCGGCGGGTACGCAGTATTTT. Residues: CASSNDPAGTQYF.

The chain combines TRBV6-1 with TRBJ1-4; no reliable D call. V dropped 7 bases and J dropped 0 bases, with 9 bases sitting between them. Germline CDR1 and CDR2: MNHNS and SASEGT. The CDR3 length is 14 residues. The CDR3 region is CASKVRATNEKLFF. Written as DNA, the CDR3 is TGTGCCAGCAAAGTACGGGCAACTAATGAAAAACTGTTTTTT.

Written as DNA, the CDR3 is TGTGCCAGCAGTGAAGAAGAGTTCTACGAGCAGTACTTC. It is translated as CASSEEEFYEQYF. The chain carries TRBV2 and TRBJ2-7; D not resolved. V was shortened by 1 base and J by 3 bases, with 7 bases between the two germline ends. The CDR3 has 13 residues. From germline, CDR1 is SNHLY and CDR2 FYNNEI.

This chain uses TRBV18 with TRBJ1-2; 8 bases are a match to TRBD1. Trimming took 3 bases from V and 5 from J; bases not matched to a gene: 8. In germline, CDR1 is KGHSH, CDR2 LQKENI. The length of the CDR3 is 15 residues. The CDR3 nucleotides are TGTGCCAGCTCACCGGTCGACAGGGGCCGGTATGGCTACACCTTC. This codes for CASSPVDRGRYGYTF.

This clone occurred once. The CDR3 protein is CAWSVVVGAGELFF. In nucleotides, the CDR3 is TGTGCCTGGAGTGTTGTAGTAGGCGCCGGGGAGCTGTTTTTT. The V gene is TRBV30, the J gene TRBJ2-2; D remains ambiguous. This CDR3 comprises 14 residues. The germline V gene has CDR1 GTSNPN and CDR2 SVGIG (reference sequence). Trimming took 0 bases from V and 6 from J, leaving 11 bases between them.

The rearrangement uses TRBV19 and TRBJ2-1; 11 nucleotides agree with TRBD2. There are 15 residues in the CDR3. The germline CDR1 and CDR2 sequences are LNHDA and SQIVND (reference sequence). Losses at the gene ends were 1 base for V and 8 bases for J; bases not matched to a gene: 4. This CDR3 is CASSIVLAGGDEQFF. The CDR3 DNA is TGTGCCAGTAGTATAGTCCTAGCGGGAGGTGATGAGCAGTTCTTC.

The chain uses TRBV18 and TRBJ2-3, with D perhaps TRBD2 (7 bases). The germline V gene has CDR1 KGHSH and CDR2 LQKENI. This CDR3 contains 16 residues. V lost 2 bases, J lost 3 bases, and 15 bases lay in between. CDR3 coding DNA: TGTGCCAGCTCACCAAGTTTACGGGGGGCGACAGATACGCAGTATTTT. Translating gives CASSPSLRGATDTQYF.

The V gene is TRBV4-1, the J gene TRBJ2-2; D perhaps matches TRBD2 (5 bases). The V gene's germline CDR1 is MGHRA and CDR2 YSYEKL. The CDR3 is 13 residues long. V lost 2 bases and J lost 7, with 8 bases in between. This chain's CDR3 is CASSQRAGGELFF. The DNA for the CDR3 is TGCGCCAGCAGCCAAAGGGCGGGCGGGGAGCTGTTTTTT.

This sequence joins TRBV10-2 and TRBJ2-7; D might be TRBD1 (5 bases). V lost 4 bases, J lost 2 bases, and 15 bases lay in between. Germline CDR1 and CDR2: WSHSY and SAAADI. The CDR3 covers 15 residues. CDR3 nucleotides: TGCGCCAGCAGTGGAGTGGCAGGGCCGACCTACGAGCAGTACTTC. Protein: CASSGVAGPTYEQYF.

Only one count was recorded for this clone. The V call is TRBV4-3, the J call TRBJ1-4; 10 nucleotides line up with TRBD1. CDR1 and CDR2 from the germline V gene are LGHNA and YSLEER. This CDR3 has 16 amino acids. Trimming at V came to 0 bases and at J to 8 bases, leaving 6 bases not matched to a gene. CDR3 in DNA: TGCGCCAGCAGCCAAGAACCGGGACAGGGGTACGAAAAACTGTTTTTT. Residues: CASSQEPGQGYEKLFF.

The rearrangement uses TRBV28 and TRBJ2-1; D is undetermined. The CDR3 extends over 14 amino acids. Germline values: CDR1 MDHEN, CDR2 SYDVKM. The CDR3 region has the DNA TGTGCGGAGTCCGGCCTCGTCTCCTACAATGAGCAGTTCTTC. The encoded protein is CAESGLVSYNEQFF.